A selection of T cell receptor beta chains follows, all from one sample in a study of T-cell memory formation after mild COVID-19. TCRdb re-analysed the 5' RACE reads in MiXCR, keeping a single row per CDR3 protein. The sample lists 150,000 to 200,000 distinct CDR3 sequences, under 14% occurring once. Material: PBMCs or a T cell subset sorted from them (not recorded which). The receptor source for this set is a man between 18 and 29 years old who had mild COVID-19 (a few samples of this study predate the infection). Cell type and time point are not known. The CDR3 runs from the conserved cysteine through the conserved F or W. D genes are given only for firm matches. Only part of the rows carry a size: once, few, many, or a class if the clone is expanded.

CDR3: CANRLGDRQPEAFF
DNA: TGTGCCAACAGGCTGGGGGACCGACAGCCAGAAGCTTTCTTT
D: -
size: -
V: TRBV2
J: TRBJ1-1

CDR3: CASSLNQETQYF
DNA: TGTGCCAGCAGCTTAAATCAAGAGACCCAGTACTTC
D: -
size: many
V: TRBV7-9
J: TRBJ2-5

CDR3: CASSSLRNTEAFF
DNA: TGTGCCAGCAGTTCCCTCCGGAACACTGAAGCTTTCTTT
D: -
size: few
V: TRBV6-5
J: TRBJ1-1

CDR3: CASSPPGRGEQFF
DNA: TGTGCCAGCTCACCCCCGGGCAGGGGTGAGCAGTTCTTC
D: -
size: -
V: TRBV18
J: TRBJ2-1

CDR3: CASQTGWSQPQHF
DNA: TGTGCCAGCCAGACAGGGTGGTCTCAGCCCCAGCATTTT
D: TRBD1
size: -
V: TRBV2
J: TRBJ1-5

CDR3: CASSDRGIRYF
DNA: TGTGCCAGCAGTGATCGAGGGATCCGGTACTTC
D: -
size: few
V: TRBV12-3/TRBV12-4
J: TRBJ2-7

CDR3: CASSPQPTGNTEAFF
DNA: TGTGCCAGCAGTCCGCAACCGACAGGGAACACTGAAGCTTTCTTT
D: -
size: many
V: TRBV12-3/TRBV12-4
J: TRBJ1-1

CDR3: CASSLDGTTYEQYF
DNA: TGTGCCAGCAGCTTAGACGGGACTACCTACGAGCAGTACTTC
D: TRBD2
size: -
V: TRBV11-3
J: TRBJ2-7

CDR3: CASSIKSGQGAYEQYF
DNA: TGTGCCAGCAGCATTAAGAGTGGTCAGGGTGCCTACGAGCAGTACTTC
D: -
size: few
V: TRBV7-9
J: TRBJ2-7

CDR3: CASSRPEIPYEQYF
DNA: TGTGCCAGCAGTAGGCCGGAAATCCCCTACGAGCAGTACTTC
D: -
size: few
V: TRBV6-1
J: TRBJ2-7

CDR3: CASSRQAVNSPLHF
DNA: TGTGCCAGCAGCCGACAGGCCGTTAATTCACCCCTCCACTTT
D: -
size: -
V: TRBV6-5
J: TRBJ1-6

CDR3: CASSPDPDEKLFF
DNA: TGCGCCAGCAGTCCCGACCCGGATGAAAAACTGTTTTTT
D: -
size: -
V: TRBV5-1
J: TRBJ1-4

CDR3: CATTLGVSFYNEQFF
DNA: TGTGCCACCACCTTGGGAGTTTCCTTCTACAATGAGCAGTTCTTC
D: -
size: many
V: TRBV24-1
J: TRBJ2-1

CDR3: CASSATGDTQYF
DNA: TGTGCCAGCAGCGCCACAGGTGATACGCAGTATTTT
D: -
size: few
V: TRBV7-9
J: TRBJ2-3

CDR3: CASIPGRGGTSTDTQYF
DNA: TGTGCCAGCATCCCTGGGCGAGGGGGTACTAGCACAGATACGCAGTATTTT
D: -
size: few
V: TRBV7-2
J: TRBJ2-3

CDR3: CASGQGNTIYF
DNA: TGCGCCAGCGGACAAGGAAACACCATATATTTT
D: -
size: -
V: TRBV10-1
J: TRBJ1-3

CDR3: CASSLNVAGVAEAFF
DNA: TGTGCCAGCAGCTTAAACGTGGCCGGGGTAGCTGAAGCTTTCTTT
D: -
size: -
V: TRBV7-2
J: TRBJ1-1

CDR3: CSARGQLNTEAFF
DNA: TGCAGTGCTAGAGGGCAGCTGAACACTGAAGCTTTCTTT
D: -
size: few
V: TRBV20-1
J: TRBJ1-1

CDR3: CASSFGGYSTDTQYF
DNA: TGTGCCAGCAGCTTTGGAGGTTATAGCACAGATACGCAGTATTTT
D: -
size: -
V: TRBV3-1
J: TRBJ2-3

CDR3: CASSLLGARFF
DNA: TGTGCCAGCAGCTTACTTGGGGCGCGGTTCTTC
D: -
size: -
V: TRBV7-9
J: TRBJ2-1

CDR3: CASSLGPDYGYTF
DNA: TGTGCCAGCAGTTTAGGACCCGACTATGGCTACACCTTC
D: -
size: few
V: TRBV12-3/TRBV12-4
J: TRBJ1-2

CDR3: CSAPKTGRDSPLHF
DNA: TGCAGTGCTCCAAAGACAGGGAGGGATTCACCCCTCCACTTT
D: TRBD1
size: many
V: TRBV20-1
J: TRBJ1-6

CDR3: CSAHWGQGAGYTF
DNA: TGCAGTGCCCACTGGGGTCAGGGGGCTGGCTACACCTTC
D: TRBD1
size: few
V: TRBV20-1
J: TRBJ1-2

CDR3: CASSLPSIHEQYF
DNA: TGTGCCAGCAGCTTACCTAGCATCCACGAGCAGTACTTC
D: -
size: many
V: TRBV11-2
J: TRBJ2-7

CDR3: CASSEGNRGANVLTF
DNA: TGTGCCAGCAGTGAAGGGAATAGGGGGGCCAACGTCCTGACTTTC
D: -
size: few
V: TRBV2
J: TRBJ2-6

CDR3: CSVGGARDTQYF
DNA: TGCAGCGTTGGGGGGGCGAGAGATACGCAGTATTTT
D: -
size: -
V: TRBV29-1
J: TRBJ2-3

CDR3: CASTVASGVTQYF
DNA: TGTGCCAGCACGGTGGCTAGCGGGGTTACGCAGTATTTT
D: TRBD2
size: few
V: TRBV2
J: TRBJ2-3

CDR3: CASSQEGPTRQETQYF
DNA: TGCGCCAGCAGCCAAGAAGGTCCGACACGACAAGAGACCCAGTACTTC
D: -
size: -
V: TRBV4-1
J: TRBJ2-5

CDR3: CASSPSEISNYGYTF
DNA: TGTGCCAGCTCCCCCAGCGAGATTTCTAACTATGGCTACACCTTC
D: -
size: few
V: TRBV18
J: TRBJ1-2

CDR3: CASSQGTGIGETQYF
DNA: TGCGCCAGCAGCCAGGGAACAGGGATAGGGGAGACCCAGTACTTC
D: -
size: many
V: TRBV4-1
J: TRBJ2-5

CDR3: CSARTLVDGGELFF
DNA: TGCAGTGCCAGGACGCTGGTGGACGGTGGGGAGCTGTTTTTT
D: -
size: few
V: TRBV20-1
J: TRBJ2-2

CDR3: CASSYTTGPETQYF
DNA: TGTGCCAGCAGTTATACAACAGGGCCGGAGACCCAGTACTTC
D: -
size: -
V: TRBV28
J: TRBJ2-5

CDR3: CASSQDRRSPAYEQYF
DNA: TGCGCCAGCAGCCAAGATAGGCGCAGCCCTGCCTACGAGCAGTACTTC
D: -
size: -
V: TRBV4-1
J: TRBJ2-7

CDR3: CASSQVTGWVMDTEAFF
DNA: TGTGCCAGCAGCCAAGTCACAGGGTGGGTTATGGACACTGAAGCTTTCTTT
D: -
size: -
V: TRBV14
J: TRBJ1-1

CDR3: CASSKAGTEAFF
DNA: TGTGCCAGCAGCAAAGCAGGGACTGAAGCTTTCTTT
D: -
size: -
V: TRBV6-5
J: TRBJ1-1

CDR3: CASSSPRGANEKLFF
DNA: TGTGCCAGCAGTAGTCCGAGGGGAGCTAATGAAAAACTGTTTTTT
D: -
size: -
V: TRBV25-1
J: TRBJ1-4

CDR3: CASSLDYYEQYF
DNA: TGTGCCAGCAGCTTAGACTATTATGAGCAGTACTTC
D: -
size: -
V: TRBV7-9
J: TRBJ2-7

CDR3: CASSFPGTARNEQFF
DNA: TGTGCCAGCAGCTTCCCGGGGACAGCCCGCAATGAGCAGTTCTTC
D: TRBD1
size: many
V: TRBV5-5
J: TRBJ2-1

CDR3: CASRTGPNEKLFF
DNA: TGTGCCAGCAGGACAGGGCCGAATGAAAAACTGTTTTTT
D: TRBD1
size: many
V: TRBV6-6
J: TRBJ1-4

CDR3: CASRDPGQGNEQFF
DNA: TGTGCCAGCAGGGACCCGGGACAGGGCAATGAGCAGTTCTTC
D: TRBD1
size: few
V: TRBV5-5
J: TRBJ2-1

CDR3: CASRTPTDTQYF
DNA: TGTGCCAGCAGAACCCCGACAGATACGCAGTATTTT
D: -
size: -
V: TRBV6-5
J: TRBJ2-3

CDR3: CASSSLGTGSRDEQFF
DNA: TGTGCCAGCTCCTCGTTAGGGACAGGGAGCCGTGATGAGCAGTTCTTC
D: TRBD1
size: few
V: TRBV11-3
J: TRBJ2-1

CDR3: CASSQGFGRGELFF
DNA: TGTGCCAGCAGCCAGGGATTCGGGCGCGGGGAGCTGTTTTTT
D: -
size: few
V: TRBV3-1
J: TRBJ2-2

CDR3: CASSFLGGPTEAFF
DNA: TGTGCCAGCAGCTTCCTCGGGGGCCCCACTGAAGCTTTCTTT
D: -
size: -
V: TRBV5-4
J: TRBJ1-1

CDR3: CASSLDALSYEQYF
DNA: TGTGCCAGCAGCTTAGATGCGCTGTCTTACGAGCAGTACTTC
D: -
size: -
V: TRBV7-6
J: TRBJ2-7

CDR3: CASSYSTTMNTEAFF
DNA: TGTGCCAGCAGTTATTCGACAACTATGAACACTGAAGCTTTCTTT
D: -
size: -
V: TRBV6-2/TRBV6-3
J: TRBJ1-1

CDR3: CASKTGGTYEQYF
DNA: TGTGCCAGCAAGACGGGGGGGACCTACGAGCAGTACTTC
D: TRBD2
size: many
V: TRBV27
J: TRBJ2-7